The 13 T cell receptor beta chains listed next were all sequenced from one sample in a study of shared clonotypes between healthy human individuals. Naive-designated CD8 cells lacked CD45RO, were positively enriched for CCR7, and omitted terminally differentiated effector memory CD45RA+ cells. Here immunoSEQ multiplex PCR was the method, and the copy in TCRdb shows in-frame clones only, minus some. The sample holds millions of clones, 90% to 95% seen once. The sequenced sample consisted of naive CD8+ T cells from PBMCs. The receptors come from a man younger than 30 in good health. Some clones in this sample may be carry-over from other donors' samples.

This clone is a singleton in its sample. The rearrangement uses TRBV18 and TRBJ2-1, with 7 positions matching TRBD1. CDR3 length: 15 residues. In germline, CDR1 is KGHSH, CDR2 LQKENI. The trim removed 6 bases at V and 6 bases at J, leaving 11 bases unmatched. The CDR3 nucleotides are TGTGCCAGCTCCCGAACGACAGGGCAGGGCAATGAGCAGTTCTTC. Residues: CASSRTTGQGNEQFF.

This clone has a single count. The chain is built from TRBV4-1 and TRBJ1-5; 8 bases align to TRBD1. In germline, CDR1 is MGHRA, CDR2 YSYEKL. With 4 bases clipped from V and 4 bases from J, the junction kept 21 bases outside the gene matches. The CDR3 has 20 amino acids. The CDR3 loop reads CASSRRPRDRTLSGNQPQHF. The CDR3 nucleotides are TGCGCCAGCAGCCGGAGACCCCGGGACAGGACCCTTTCGGGGAATCAGCCCCAGCATTTT.

The rearrangement links TRBV27 to TRBJ2-5, with D perhaps TRBD2 (7 bases). V lost 0 bases and J lost 5, with 13 bases in between. The CDR3 sequence is 15 residues long. Germline loops: CDR1 MNHEY, CDR2 SMNVEV (reference sequence). In DNA form, the CDR3 reads TGTGCCAGCAGTTTATCGTGGGGGAGGGGGGAGACCCAGTACTTC. Translating it yields CASSLSWGRGETQYF.

The V and J genes are TRBV7-6 and TRBJ2-1; 9 positions match TRBD2. The CDR3 is 13 residues long. J lost 9 bases, V lost 6 bases, and 6 bases had no gene match. In germline, CDR1 is SGHVS, CDR2 FNYEAQ. Here the CDR3 reads CASRLGGRGEQFF. In DNA form, the CDR3 reads TGTGCCAGCAGACTAGGCGGGAGGGGTGAGCAGTTCTTC. The full variable domain, rest sourced from reference TRBV7-6 and TRBJ2-1, is GAGVSQSPRYKVTKRGQDVALRCDPISGHVSLYWYRQALGQGPEFLTYFNYEAQQDKSGLPNDRFSAERPEGSISTLTIQRTEQRDSAMYRCASRLGGRGEQFFGPGTRLTVL.

The genes are TRBV9 and TRBJ1-1; D might be TRBD1 (6 bases). This CDR3 comprises 15 residues. From germline, CDR1 is SGDLS and CDR2 YYNGEE. The V end lost 2 bases, the J end lost 1 base, and 12 bases lay between the germline ends. The CDR3 DNA follows: TGTGCCAGCAGCGTTCAAGGGGGAGGGAACACTGAAGCTTTCTTT. Translation gives CASSVQGGGNTEAFF.

The V gene is TRBV2, the J gene TRBJ2-5; D gene unclear. This CDR3 region has 11 residues. The ends were cut back, 6 bases at V and 5 bases at J, with 7 bases in the middle. Per the germline V gene, CDR1 is SNHLY and CDR2 is FYNNEI. CDR3 region: CASSVPETQYF. The CDR3 DNA is TGTGCCAGCAGCGTCCCGGAGACCCAGTACTTC.

The CDR3 is CASSLARTYEQYF. DNA for the CDR3: TGTGCCAGCAGCCTAGCGAGAACCTACGAGCAGTACTTC. This chain links TRBV5-6 with TRBJ2-7, with D perhaps TRBD2 (6 bases). V dropped 4 bases and J dropped 2 bases, with 10 bases sitting between them. CDR1 and CDR2 from the germline V gene are SGHDT and YYEEEE. The CDR3 loop spans 13 amino acids.

J is TRBJ2-1 and V is TRBV7-6; D perhaps matches TRBD1 (6 bases). This CDR3 contains 14 residues. The V gene lost 5 bases and the J gene lost 6 bases, with 14 bases spanning the gap. CDR1 SGHVS and CDR2 FNYEAQ come from the germline V gene. DNA for the CDR3: TGTGCCAGCAGCCCGACCACAGGGTTCAATGAGCAGTTCTTC. It codes for CASSPTTGFNEQFF.

The V call is TRBV19, the J call TRBJ2-7, with a possible D match to TRBD1 (5 bases). The V gene's germline CDR1 is LNHDA and CDR2 SQIVND (reference sequence). V was clipped by 5 bases and J by 5 bases, with 10 bases between them. There are 12 residues in the CDR3. CDR3 region: CASSPGIHEQYF. The CDR3 region has the DNA TGTGCCAGTAGTCCAGGGATCCACGAGCAGTACTTC.

The chain recombines TRBV2 with TRBJ2-7; 7 bases fit TRBD1. The V gene's germline CDR1 is SNHLY and CDR2 FYNNEI. The CDR3 runs to 15 residues. V shed 6 bases, J shed 2 bases, and the junction held 10 bases outside the gene matches. CDR3 protein: CASSAGDSPPYEQYF. The DNA of the CDR3 is TGTGCCAGCAGCGCCGGGGACAGTCCCCCCTACGAGCAGTACTTC.

The V gene is TRBV14, the J gene TRBJ2-1, with 8 nucleotides matching TRBD2. The CDR3 length is 16 residues. The V segment lost 4 bases and the J segment 9 bases; nucleotides outside the gene matches: 14. Germline values: CDR1 SGHDN, CDR2 FVKESK. CDR3 DNA: TGTGCCAGCAGCCCCCTGTCGGGACTAGTGCTAGGTGAGCAGTTCTTC. It codes for CASSPLSGLVLGEQFF.

CDR3: CASSLRSLQGLYGYTF. CDR3 bases: TGTGCCAGCAGTTTAAGGAGCTTACAGGGCCTTTATGGCTACACCTTC. V is TRBV5-5 and J is TRBJ1-2, with D perhaps matching TRBD1 (6 bases). Germline CDR1 and CDR2: SGHKS and YYEKEE (reference sequence). The CDR3 covers 16 residues. Trimming stripped 5 bases from V and 5 bases from J, with 22 bases between.

The CDR3 coding sequence is TGCAGCGTTGAAGAGGGGACCTACGAGCAGTACTTC. Amino acids: CSVEEGTYEQYF. V gene TRBV29-1 combines with J gene TRBJ2-5; D ambiguous. Near its end, the DNA agrees better with TRBJ2-7, so the J call may be wrong. This CDR3 region has 12 residues. Germline V gene lookup returns CDR1 SQVTM and CDR2 ANQGSEA.